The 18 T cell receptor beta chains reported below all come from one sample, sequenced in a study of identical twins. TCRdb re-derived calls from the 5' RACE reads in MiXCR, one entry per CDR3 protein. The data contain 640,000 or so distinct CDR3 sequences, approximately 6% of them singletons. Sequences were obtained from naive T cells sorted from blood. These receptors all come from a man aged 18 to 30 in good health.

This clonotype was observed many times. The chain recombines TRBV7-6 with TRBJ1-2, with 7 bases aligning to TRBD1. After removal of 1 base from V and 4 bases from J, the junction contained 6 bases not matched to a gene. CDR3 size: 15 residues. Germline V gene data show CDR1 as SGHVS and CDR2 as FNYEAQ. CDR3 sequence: CASSLDTGEGYGYTF. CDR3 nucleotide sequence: TGTGCCAGCAGCTTAGATACAGGGGAGGGCTATGGCTACACCTTC.

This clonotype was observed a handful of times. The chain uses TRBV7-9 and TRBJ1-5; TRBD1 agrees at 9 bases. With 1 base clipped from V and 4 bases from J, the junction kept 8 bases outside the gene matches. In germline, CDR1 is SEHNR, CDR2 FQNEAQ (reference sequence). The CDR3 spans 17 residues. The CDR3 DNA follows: TGTGCCAGCAGCTTAGTAAAACAGGGGGCCGTTAATCAGCCCCAGCATTTT. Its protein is CASSLVKQGAVNQPQHF.

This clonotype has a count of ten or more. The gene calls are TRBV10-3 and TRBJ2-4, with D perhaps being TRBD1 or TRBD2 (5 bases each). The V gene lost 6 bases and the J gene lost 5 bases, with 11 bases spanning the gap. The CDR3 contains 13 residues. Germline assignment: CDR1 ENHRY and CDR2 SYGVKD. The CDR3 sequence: CAIRSRDQNIQYF. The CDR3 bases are TGTGCCATCAGGAGCAGGGACCAAAACATTCAGTACTTC.

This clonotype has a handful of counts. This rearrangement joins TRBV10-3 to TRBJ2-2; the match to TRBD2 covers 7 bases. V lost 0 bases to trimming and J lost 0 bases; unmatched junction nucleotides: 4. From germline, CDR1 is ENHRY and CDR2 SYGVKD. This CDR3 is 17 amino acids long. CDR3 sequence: CAISESLRESNTGELFF. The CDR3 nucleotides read TGTGCCATCAGTGAGTCGCTGCGGGAGTCGAACACCGGGGAGCTGTTTTTT.

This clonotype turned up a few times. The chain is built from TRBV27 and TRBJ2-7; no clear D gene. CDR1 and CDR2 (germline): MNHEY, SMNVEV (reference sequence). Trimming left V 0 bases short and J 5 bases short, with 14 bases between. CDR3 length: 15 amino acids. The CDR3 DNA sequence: TGTGCCAGCAGTTTATCCCTAAATAGTCAAGACGAGCAGTACTTC. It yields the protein CASSLSLNSQDEQYF.

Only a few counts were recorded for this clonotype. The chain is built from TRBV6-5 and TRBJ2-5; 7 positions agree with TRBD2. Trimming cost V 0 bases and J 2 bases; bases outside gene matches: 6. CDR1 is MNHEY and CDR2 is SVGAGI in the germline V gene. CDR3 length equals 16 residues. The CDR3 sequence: CASSYSPSGLQETQYF. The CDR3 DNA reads TGTGCCAGCAGTTACTCGCCTAGCGGATTACAAGAGACCCAGTACTTC.

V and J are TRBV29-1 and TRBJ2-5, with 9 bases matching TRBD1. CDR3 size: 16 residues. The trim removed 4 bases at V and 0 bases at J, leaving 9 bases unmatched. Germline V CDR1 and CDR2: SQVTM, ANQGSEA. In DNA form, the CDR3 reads TGCAGCGTTGTCCCGGGACAGGGATCATACCAAGAGACCCAGTACTTC. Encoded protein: CSVVPGQGSYQETQYF.

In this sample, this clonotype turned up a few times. CDR3 bases: TGCGCCAGCAGCAGACAGGGGCAGGGGAATGAAAAACTGTTTTTT. It translates to CASSRQGQGNEKLFF. This chain uses TRBV4-1 with TRBJ1-4; 8 positions match TRBD1. Germline V lookup: CDR1 MGHRA, CDR2 YSYEKL. The CDR3 consists of 15 residues. The V segment lost 5 bases and the J segment 5 bases; nucleotides outside the gene matches: 7.

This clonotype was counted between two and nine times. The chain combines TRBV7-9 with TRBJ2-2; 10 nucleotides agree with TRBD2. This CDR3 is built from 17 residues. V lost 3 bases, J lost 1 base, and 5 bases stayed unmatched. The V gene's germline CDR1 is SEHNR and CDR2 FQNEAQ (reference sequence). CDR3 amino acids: CASSFSSGRVNTGELFF. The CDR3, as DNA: TGTGCCAGCAGCTTCTCCAGCGGGAGGGTGAACACCGGGGAGCTGTTTTTT.

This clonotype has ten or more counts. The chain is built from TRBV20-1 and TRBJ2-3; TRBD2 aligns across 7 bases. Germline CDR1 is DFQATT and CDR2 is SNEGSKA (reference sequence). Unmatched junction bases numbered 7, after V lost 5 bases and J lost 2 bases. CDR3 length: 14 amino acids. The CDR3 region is CSAGSGLYTDTQYF. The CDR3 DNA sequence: TGCAGTGCTGGGTCGGGACTATACACAGATACGCAGTATTTT.

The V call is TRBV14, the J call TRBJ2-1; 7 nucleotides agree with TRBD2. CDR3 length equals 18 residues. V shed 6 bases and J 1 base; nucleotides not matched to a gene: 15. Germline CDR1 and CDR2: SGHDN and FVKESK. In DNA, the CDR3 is TGTGCCAGCAGTCCGATAAAGGCTCTAGCGGTATCCTACAATGAGCAGTTCTTC. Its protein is CASSPIKALAVSYNEQFF.

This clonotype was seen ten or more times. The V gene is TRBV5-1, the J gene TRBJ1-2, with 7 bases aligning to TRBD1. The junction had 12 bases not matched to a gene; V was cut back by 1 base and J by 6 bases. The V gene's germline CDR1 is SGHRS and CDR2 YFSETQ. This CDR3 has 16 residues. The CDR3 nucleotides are TGCGCCAGCAGCTTGACAGCTTACGGACAGGTGGATGGCTACACCTTC. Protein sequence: CASSLTAYGQVDGYTF.

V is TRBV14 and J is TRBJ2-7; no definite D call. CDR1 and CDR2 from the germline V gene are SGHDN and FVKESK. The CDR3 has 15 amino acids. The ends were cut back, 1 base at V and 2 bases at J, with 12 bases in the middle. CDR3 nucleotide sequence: TGTGCCAGCAGCCAAGGACCTACCTTGGCCTACGAGCAGTACGTC. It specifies CASSQGPTLAYEQYV.

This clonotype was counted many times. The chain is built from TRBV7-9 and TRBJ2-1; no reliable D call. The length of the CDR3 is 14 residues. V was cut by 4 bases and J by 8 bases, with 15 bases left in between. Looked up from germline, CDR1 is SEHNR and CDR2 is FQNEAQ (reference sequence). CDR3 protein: CASSSSNFHDEQFF. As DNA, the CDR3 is TGTGCCAGCAGCTCCTCCAATTTCCACGATGAGCAGTTCTTC.

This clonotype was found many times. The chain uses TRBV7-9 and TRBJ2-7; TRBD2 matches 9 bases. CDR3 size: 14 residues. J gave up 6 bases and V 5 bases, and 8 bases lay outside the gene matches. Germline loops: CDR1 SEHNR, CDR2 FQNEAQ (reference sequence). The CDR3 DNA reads TGTGCCAGCAGCCCCTGGACTAGCGAATCCGAGCAGTACTTC. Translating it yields CASSPWTSESEQYF.

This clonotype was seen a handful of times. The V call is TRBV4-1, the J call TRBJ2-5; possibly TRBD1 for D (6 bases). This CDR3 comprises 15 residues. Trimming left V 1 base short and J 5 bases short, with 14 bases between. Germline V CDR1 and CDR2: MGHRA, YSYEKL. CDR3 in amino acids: CASSQVGAEVETQYF. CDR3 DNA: TGCGCCAGCAGCCAAGTGGGGGCCGAGGTCGAGACCCAGTACTTC.

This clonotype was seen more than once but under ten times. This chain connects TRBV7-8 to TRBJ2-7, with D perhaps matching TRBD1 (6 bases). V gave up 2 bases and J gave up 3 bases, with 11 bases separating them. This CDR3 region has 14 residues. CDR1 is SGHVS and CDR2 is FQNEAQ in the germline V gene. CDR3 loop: CASSLSRDNYEQYF. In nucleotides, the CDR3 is TGTGCCAGCAGCTTAAGCCGGGACAACTACGAGCAGTACTTC.

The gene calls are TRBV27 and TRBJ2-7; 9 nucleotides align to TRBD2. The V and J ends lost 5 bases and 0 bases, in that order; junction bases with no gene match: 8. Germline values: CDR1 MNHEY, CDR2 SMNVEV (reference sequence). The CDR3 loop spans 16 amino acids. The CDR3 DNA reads TGTGCCAGCAGTCTTAGACTAGCGGCAAGCTCCTACGAGCAGTACTTC. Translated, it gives CASSLRLAASSYEQYF.